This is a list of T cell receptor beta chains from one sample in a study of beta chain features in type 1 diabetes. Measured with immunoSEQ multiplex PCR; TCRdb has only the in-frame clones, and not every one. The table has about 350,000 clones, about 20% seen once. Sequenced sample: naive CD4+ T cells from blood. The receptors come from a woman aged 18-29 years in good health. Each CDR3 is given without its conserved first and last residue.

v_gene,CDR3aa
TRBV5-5,ASSLWGPNIQY
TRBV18,ASSPEREQPQH
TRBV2,ASSGVAGDIGELF
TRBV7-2,ASSLGGQGYGYT
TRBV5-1,ASSSGSGYWCT
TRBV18,ASSLERSPLH
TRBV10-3,AISESLGAGSYNEQF
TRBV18,ASSRQGPSEQF
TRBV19,ASQTTSGATDTQY
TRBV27,ASSSFRENTEAF
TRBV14,ASSRISSGTGEKLF
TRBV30,AWGGGYEQY
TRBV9,ASSPGGAWEKLF
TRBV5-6,ASSEIAGDTDTQY
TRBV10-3,AIREENTGELF
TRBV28,ASSSSTGLRLPNYNEQF
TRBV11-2,ALGDSTAGNIQY
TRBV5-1,ASSREMLAGYEQY
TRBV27,ASSGLAASPYEQY
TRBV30,ACIQGSGNTIY
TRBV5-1,ASARGAPQETQY
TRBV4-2,ASSPGTSMNTEAF
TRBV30,AWSVSSNQPQH
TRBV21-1,ASSNGLGDREADEQY
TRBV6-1,ASSVEGRETQY
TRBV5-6,ASSLGQGETQY
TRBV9,ASSGQGSETQY
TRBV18,ASSLAGDTDTQY
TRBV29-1,SAGQLNTEAF
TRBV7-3,ASSLSQVSSYNEQF
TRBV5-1,ASKEEGWGTQY
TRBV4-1,ASSQPPGANEKLF
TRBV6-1,ASSGRQGSTEAF
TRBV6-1,AIAGFSYEQY
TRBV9,ASSAQTSGARDTQY
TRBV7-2,ASSAREGTYEQY
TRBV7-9,ASSRWRGRQPDYYGYT
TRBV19,ASTPSGRGDTQY
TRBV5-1,ASSPGQDQPQH
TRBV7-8,ASSSGQAGEKLF
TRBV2,ASSREGPTDTQY
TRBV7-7,ASSLRSGGGSQY
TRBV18,ASSPGTGHTEAF
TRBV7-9,ASSPGGTNAEAF
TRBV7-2,ASSARPGNNEQF
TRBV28,ASSPTSPTDNEQF
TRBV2,ASSAGNSLYNEQF
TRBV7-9,ASSHRSGADTQY
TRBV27,ASSNAPWTGVDGYT
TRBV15,ATSRDTGETQY
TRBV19,ASTSDRGWTEAF
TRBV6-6,ASSYSGQDSYNEQF
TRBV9,ASSGRGLAGRNEQF